This is a list of T cell receptor beta chains from one sample in a study of T cells after yellow fever vaccination. Via MiXCR, TCRdb re-called the 5' RACE reads, giving one row per CDR3 protein. The profile shows 610,000 or so distinct CDR3 sequences, 10% to 15% of them singletons. Sequenced here: PBMCs, sampled on the day of the yellow fever booster vaccination. The receptors were sampled from a man aged 30 to 45 who received the YFV17D yellow fever vaccine. The CDR3 runs from the conserved cysteine through the conserved F or W. The D gene is left open where the match is weak.

D	J	V	CDR3
.	TRBJ2-3	TRBV7-9	CASSATRKDTQYF
.	TRBJ2-2	TRBV7-8	CASSLDLGELFF
TRBD2	TRBJ2-1	TRBV19	CASSIAGGPPYNEQFF
TRBD1	TRBJ2-1	TRBV6-1	CASTTGGDNEQFF
.	TRBJ1-2	TRBV28	CASKWRSGDGYTF
.	TRBJ1-2	TRBV30	CAWRPRERSYGYTF
.	TRBJ2-5	TRBV5-1	CASSLMGEVRETQYF
.	TRBJ2-5	TRBV5-6	CASSLWDTLSGETQYF
.	TRBJ2-3	TRBV24-1	CATSDFGQTNTDTQYF
.	TRBJ2-7	TRBV20-1	CSVSMAAANEQYF
TRBD1	TRBJ2-3	TRBV7-7	CASSQIEAGTGPTDTQYF
.	TRBJ2-1	TRBV5-1	CASSLTRALVYNEQFF
TRBD2	TRBJ2-3	TRBV5-4	CASSLPGLAAGTDTQYF
TRBD1	TRBJ1-4	TRBV25-1	CASSESLTDRVRLFF
TRBD1	TRBJ2-1	TRBV7-2	CASSIPGQGIVNEQFF
.	TRBJ1-2	TRBV27	CASGTSYGYTF
.	TRBJ1-3	TRBV30	CAWRRRSFSGNTIYF
.	TRBJ1-4	TRBV7-9	CASSLGVQGSEKLFF
.	TRBJ2-7	TRBV6-2/TRBV6-3	CASREFSRSSYEQYF
TRBD2	TRBJ2-7	TRBV30	CAGSGRASYEQYF
.	TRBJ2-2	TRBV7-8	CASSLQDRYTGELFF
.	TRBJ2-1	TRBV24-1	CATSDSRASDYNEQFF
.	TRBJ2-7	TRBV13	CASKEVGGGNEQYF
TRBD1	TRBJ1-1	TRBV20-1	CSAPRGPEAFF
TRBD1	TRBJ2-7	TRBV7-3	CASSSNRGQEYEQYF
TRBD2	TRBJ2-5	TRBV7-2	CASSFGSGRAVETQYF
.	TRBJ2-7	TRBV30	CAWSRQVDEQYF
.	TRBJ1-2	TRBV29-1	CSVERTDGRYGYTF
.	TRBJ2-4	TRBV11-3	CASSATAKNIQYF
.	TRBJ2-1	TRBV7-8	CASSLEVGTPTYNEQFF
TRBD1	TRBJ1-2	TRBV7-9	CASSNAGGYGYTF
TRBD1	TRBJ2-3	TRBV20-1	CSAQGELGTDTQYF
.	TRBJ2-5	TRBV28	CASTRVKVVAETQYF
TRBD1	TRBJ2-1	TRBV9	CASSVEWTGNYNEQFF
.	TRBJ2-1	TRBV6-5	CASSYMPDYNEQFF
.	TRBJ2-3	TRBV6-2/TRBV6-3	CASSYGSGLRAADTQYF
.	TRBJ2-3	TRBV4-2	CASSQEETSASTDTQYF
.	TRBJ2-7	TRBV27	CASSSRFGDPLYEQYF
.	TRBJ1-2	TRBV30	CAWSVLSDYGYTF
TRBD2	TRBJ2-3	TRBV5-1	CASRGGEREDADTQYF